The 20 T cell receptor beta chains below come from one sample, sequenced in a study of T cells in localized non-small cell lung cancer. Sequencing used immunoSEQ multiplex PCR; TCRdb keeps in-frame clones, though not all of them. The sample contains about 2,200 clones, 25% to 35% of which appear only once. This specimen consisted of normal lung tissue next to the tumor, obtained before any cancer treatment. These receptors came from a man aged 40-75 years with stage I lung adenocarcinoma.

This clone was picked up a small number of times. The chain uses TRBV9 and TRBJ1-1, with D possibly matching TRBD1 (6 bases). CDR1 and CDR2 from the germline V gene are SGDLS and YYNGEE. Trimming stripped 6 bases from V and 4 bases from J, with 13 bases between. The CDR3 is 13 amino acids. The CDR3 coding sequence is TGTGCCAGCACCGGACAGTTGGGCACTGAAGCTTTCTTT. Its translation: CASTGQLGTEAFF.

The chain joins TRBV6-7 to TRBJ1-2, with 7 bases matching TRBD1. TRBV6-7 is treated as an ORF (open reading frame) with a function not yet certain. The CDR3 is 15 residues long. V gave up 5 bases and J gave up 4 bases; unmatched junction bases: 10. The CDR3 region has the DNA TGTGCCAGCAGTGTAACAGGGGTTATTGGCTATGGCTACACCTTC. It translates to CASSVTGVIGYGYTF.

V usage is TRBV6-8 and J usage is TRBJ1-2; possibly TRBD1 for D (6 bases). Germline assignment: CDR1 MNHGY and CDR2 SAAAGT. The CDR3 consists of 13 residues. Deletions cut 5 bases from V and 4 bases from J, with 11 bases between. The CDR3 bases are TGTGCCAGCAGTACGGGGGCTGGCTATGGCTACACCTTC. This codes for CASSTGAGYGYTF.

The chain combines TRBV30 with TRBJ1-3; D unresolved. This CDR3 spans 15 amino acids. V lost 0 bases, J lost 7 bases, and 16 bases lay in between. Germline-derived CDR1 and CDR2 are GTSNPN and SVGIG (reference sequence). CDR3 nucleotide sequence: TGTGCCTGGAGTGTACAGCGGGGTACGGGTAACACCATATATTTT. Its translation: CAWSVQRGTGNTIYF.

This clone was recorded a few times. The chain links TRBV7-4 to TRBJ2-7; TRBD2 matches 9 bases. Germline lookup yields CDR1 SGHVT and CDR2 SQSDAQ. This CDR3 is 15 amino acids long. V shed 5 bases, J shed 3 bases, and the junction held 8 bases outside the gene matches. This chain's CDR3 is CASSVDSGGIYEQYF. The CDR3 DNA reads as TGTGCCAGCAGCGTAGATAGCGGGGGCATCTACGAGCAGTACTTC. The full variable domain, with the rest looked up from reference TRBV7-4 and TRBJ2-7, is GAGVSQSPRYKVAKRGRDVALRCDSISGHVTLYWYRQTLGQGSEVLTYSQSDAQRDKSGRPSGRFSAERPERSVSTLKIQRTEQGDSAVYLCASSVDSGGIYEQYFGPGTRLTVT.

CDR3 nucleotide sequence: TGTGCCTGGAGTGTCCCTAGATTGCTCACCGGGGAGCTGTTTTTT. This encodes CAWSVPRLLTGELFF. The chain uses TRBV30 and TRBJ2-2; D unclear. Germline V gives CDR1 GTSNPN, CDR2 SVGIG (reference sequence). The CDR3 length is 15 residues. Trimming took off 0 bases at V and 4 bases at J, with 12 bases between the two ends.

The chain employs TRBV19 and TRBJ2-2, with D perhaps given as TRBD1 or TRBD2 (6 bases each). This CDR3 contains 15 residues. The V and J ends lost 3 bases and 2 bases respectively, with 10 bases between them. CDR1 is LNHDA and CDR2 is SQIVND in the germline V gene (reference sequence). The CDR3 nucleotides read TGTGCCAGTAGTATTAAGGGGGGAAACACCGGGGAGCTGTTTTTT. This gives the protein CASSIKGGNTGELFF.

CDR3 in amino acids: CASGRGGLSSDTQYF. CDR3 in DNA: TGTGCCAGTGGGAGGGGGGGTTTATCCTCAGATACGCAGTATTTT. V and J are TRBV27 and TRBJ2-3; tentative D call: TRBD2 (7 bases). Germline V lookup: CDR1 MNHEY, CDR2 SMNVEV (reference sequence). V lost 9 bases and J 4 bases, leaving 20 bases between the germline ends. The length of the CDR3 is 15 residues.

In this sample, this clone turned up once. This sequence joins TRBV5-1 and TRBJ2-1; 10 nucleotides align to TRBD2. CDR1 is SGHRS, CDR2 YFSETQ, per germline. CDR3 length: 15 amino acids. The V and J ends lost 2 bases and 4 bases, in that order; junction bases with no gene match: 3. CDR3 in amino acids: CASSFLAGDYNEQFF. CDR3 coding DNA: TGCGCCAGCAGCTTTCTAGCGGGGGATTACAATGAGCAGTTCTTC.

This clone is deemed medium-sized (0.01 to 0.1%). This rearrangement joins TRBV6-8 to TRBJ2-3; D not certain. The CDR3 loop spans 13 amino acids. CDR1 and CDR2 from the germline V gene are MNHGY and SAAAGT. V lost 1 base, J lost 4 bases, and 6 bases lay in between. The CDR3 protein is CASSYLGSDTQYF. The CDR3 DNA sequence: TGTGCCAGCAGTTACTTGGGATCAGATACGCAGTATTTT.

The chain joins TRBV19 to TRBJ2-3; D possibly corresponds to TRBD2 (6 bases). Trimming removed 6 bases at V and 9 bases at J, with 13 bases between. In germline, CDR1 is LNHDA, CDR2 SQIVND (reference sequence). This CDR3 region has 12 residues. The CDR3 reads CASSATSRTQYF. The CDR3 region has the DNA TGTGCCAGTAGCGCTACTAGCAGGACGCAGTATTTT.

This sequence joins TRBV9 and TRBJ1-2; TRBD1 matches 9 bases. The length of the CDR3 is 15 residues. Germline trimming cut 3 bases from V and 3 bases from J; bases unmatched to any gene: 6. The V gene's germline CDR1 is SGDLS and CDR2 YYNGEE. This chain's CDR3 is CASSGGQGLHYGYTF. CDR3 nucleotides: TGTGCCAGCAGCGGAGGACAGGGGCTCCACTATGGCTACACCTTC.

This clone is medium-sized (0.01 to 0.1%). V is TRBV9 and J is TRBJ1-1; D not resolved. This CDR3 has 14 amino acids. Germline V gene sequence: CDR1 SGDLS, CDR2 YYNGEE. Trimming removed 5 bases at V and 5 bases at J, with 16 bases between. The CDR3, as DNA: TGTGCCAGCAGTAAAACCGGCCCAGGAACTGAAGCTTTCTTT. It encodes CASSKTGPGTEAFF.

The chain joins TRBV28 to TRBJ1-5, with TRBD1 identical over 7 bases. This CDR3 region has 15 residues. CDR1 is MDHEN and CDR2 is SYDVKM in the germline V gene. Trimming cost V 5 bases and J 3 bases; bases outside gene matches: 7. The CDR3 sequence is CASSPTTGDNQPQHF. CDR3 DNA sequence: TGTGCCAGCAGTCCCACCACAGGGGACAATCAGCCCCAGCATTTT.

In this sample, this clone turned up a few times. CDR3: CAAGRSNSPLHF. Here the CDR3 DNA reads TGTGCCGCGGGGAGAAGTAATTCACCCCTCCACTTT. The chain couples TRBV19 to TRBJ1-6; D is ambiguous. The CDR3 extends over 12 amino acids. The germline gives CDR1 LNHDA, CDR2 SQIVND (reference sequence). The V end was cut by 11 bases, the J end by 6 bases, with 11 bases between.

The chain recombines TRBV10-1 with TRBJ2-5; the match to TRBD1 covers 9 bases. The length of the CDR3 is 14 residues. The V and J ends lost 6 bases and 5 bases, in that order; junction bases with no gene match: 7. Germline V gene data show CDR1 as WNHNN and CDR2 as SYGVQD (reference sequence). This chain's CDR3 is CASSAGTGNETQYF. The CDR3 DNA is TGCGCCAGCAGCGCCGGGACAGGGAACGAGACCCAGTACTTC.

The rearrangement joins TRBV25-1 to TRBJ2-3; a possible D gene is TRBD2 (7 bases). V was trimmed by 1 base and J by 5 bases, leaving 22 bases between them. The CDR3 totals 18 residues. CDR1 and CDR2 (germline): MGHDK, SYGVNS. The CDR3 is CASSEWTGLWGGQDTQYF. The CDR3 coding sequence is TGTGCCAGCAGTGAATGGACTGGTTTGTGGGGGGGCCAAGATACGCAGTATTTT.

The chain links TRBV19 to TRBJ2-3; 7 bases align to TRBD2. With V trimmed by 6 bases and J by 1 base, 4 bases remained unmatched. The CDR3 length is 14 residues. Germline V lookup: CDR1 LNHDA, CDR2 SQIVND (reference sequence). The chain's CDR3 is CASRRSGGTDTQYF. DNA of the CDR3: TGTGCCAGTAGGCGAAGCGGGGGCACAGATACGCAGTATTTT.

The sample holds one count of this clone. This sequence joins TRBV12-5 and TRBJ1-2, with D possibly matching TRBD1 (6 bases). V was pared by 7 bases and J by 6 bases, with 12 bases between. The CDR3 consists of 12 residues. The germline CDR1 and CDR2 sequences are LGHNT and FRNRAP. CDR3 sequence reads: CASANPGDGYTF. The CDR3 coding sequence is TGTGCTAGTGCCAATCCAGGGGATGGCTACACCTTC.

The V and J genes are TRBV19 and TRBJ1-1; TRBD1 might be the D (5 bases). The CDR3 totals 13 residues. Per germline, CDR1 LNHDA and CDR2 SQIVND (reference sequence). Trimming stripped 6 bases from V and 1 base from J, with 9 bases between. The CDR3 region is CASRRGRNTEAFF. CDR3 nucleotides: TGTGCCAGTAGAAGGGGCCGGAACACTGAAGCTTTCTTT.